This record looks at one T cell receptor (beta chain) sequence and its context. It has no known antigen specificity. No base quality information exists; no much larger clone differs at one position. The library was produced with the immunoSEQ multiplex PCR assay. For most patients, genomic DNA was subjected to high-throughput TCR-beta CDR3 sequencing by Adaptive Biotechnologies. As for the original processing: TCR sequencing data were retrieved from Adaptive's ImmunoSEQ software for around 18 patients, whereas a few other patients were processed with MiXCR and VDJtools. CDR3 nucleotide sequences shared between donor and recipient were removed because their origin could not be assigned. To be classed as alloreactive, a clone needed at least 2-fold expansion over unstimulated cells and a minimum CFSE-low frequency of 0.002% (template counts) or 0.001% (read counts). Mappable clones were those detected in sequenced pre-transplant spleen, lymph node, or MLR CFSE-low populations of the donor or recipient. Cumulative frequency of alloreactive clones was calculated as a percentage of all sequences weighted by copy number. As stored in TCRdb, this immuneACCESS dataset retains in-frame rearrangements with V and J assigned. A fraction of the clones does not appear; measured against another copy, unresolved V genes explain less than half of the discrepancy, and the remainder lacks a known reason. The V and J calls and clone size come from that table; D and trimming were worked out from the DNA. The table for this sample lists around 17,000 clones; roughly 80% of them were counted only once. 7.8% of the sample rests with the top ten.

The data were obtained in a study of graft-versus-host responses after intestinal transplantation (dated by TCRdb to the early 2020s). With regard to the full study: Recipients received multivisceral, liver-intestinal, or isolated intestinal transplants. Every recipient was given anti-thymocyte globulin induction, then maintenance tacrolimus and steroids for 2 to 4 years. Graft-versus-host and host-versus-graft alloreactive T cell clones were tracked in the graft, circulation and bone marrow after intestinal transplantation using bulk TCR-beta CDR3 sequencing. To identify alloreactive clones, pre-transplant mixed lymphocyte reaction products were sequenced and compared with unstimulated pre-transplant donor and recipient T cells. A cohort of approximately 24 intestinal transplant recipients, including one retransplant, was enrolled, and 3 patients lacking pretransplant specimens were excluded. Donor T cell macrochimerism was defined as a peak of at least 4% donor T cells among recipient peripheral blood mononuclear cells. Rather than going through the commercial service, samples from three later patients were sequenced in-house on an Illumina MiSeq and processed with MiXCR. Results the study describes overall, beyond this receptor: The relatively low number and heterogeneity of intestinal transplant patients limited the conclusions. Early after transplant, declines in HvG clones were associated with peak levels of circulating GvH clones. In patients with donor T cell macrochimerism, the allografts had high GvH to HvG T cell clonal ratios. GvH clones turned up in recipient bone marrow, with some appearing earlier in ileal mucosa or blood, a pattern consistent with an intestinal mucosal origin.

Dithiothreitol, EDTA incubations and collagenase D digestion were used to isolate intraepithelial and lamina propria lymphocytes from graft specimens. Serial intestinal graft biopsy specimens collected up to 600 days after transplant underwent bulk TCR-beta sequencing. The junction shows trimming of 6 bases on V and 3 bases on J, plus 14 bases between the germline ends. For CDR1 and CDR2, the germline V gene lists KGHSH and LQKENI. There are 14 amino acids in the CDR3, from cysteine to phenylalanine inclusive. The DNA shown is the 42-base CDR3, in frame from base 1. This chain is built from TRBV18 and TRBJ1-2; TRBD1 is a possible D gene, resting on 6 matching bases. The sequence derives from a human patient who received an intestinal transplant, so some T cells may come from the graft donor. Source: ileum tissue, taken approximately 450 days after intestinal transplant. The CDR3 region reads CASSPNRQDYGYTF. The DNA reads as follows: TGTGCCAGCTCGCCCAACCGACAGGACTATGGCTACACCTTC.